This T cell receptor (beta chain) is from a study of STAT5B mutations in CD4+ large granular lymphocyte leukemia (dated by TCRdb to between 2021 and 2024). For the study in its entirety: Where cryopreserved patient cells were available, CD8+ cells were depleted first, followed by selection with anti-CD4 microbeads. Flow cytometry on FACSCanto II or FACSVerse showed that the purified fractions were more than 95% pure among lymphocytes. The TCRbeta repertoires of CD4+ T-cell large granular lymphocyte leukemia patients were compared with the TCRbeta repertoires of healthy blood donors. Study-wide conclusions, independent of this receptor: Greater clonality appeared to be present in CD4-sorted patient repertoires than in healthy CD4+ repertoires, and the difference was retained after the putative leukemic clones were removed. Heterogeneous cell sources were used for patients, and only five to seven CD4-sorted patient samples were included in the clonality comparison with healthy controls. Data were not HLA-matched; higher clonality in CD4+ versus CD8+ T-LGLL could reflect the relatively small sample size. Enrichment of TRBV06-family usage was observed among the top patient clones (8/27) relative to healthy controls (2/35). Main leukemic clonotypes were private to each patient, although roughly 25% of the main leukemic clonotypes were found at low frequency in the non-leukemic repertoires of other patients.

Of note for this clone: What antigen it recognizes has not been identified. One base away there is no much larger clone; base qualities are not given.

Hematology units in Padova (Italy), Helsinki (Finland) and Shinshu (Japan) recruited the CD4+ T-LGLL patients. Depending on sample availability, patient samples were obtained as bead-purified CD4+, CD4+CD8+, CD57+ or CD56+ fractions, or as unselected PBMC. The TCRbeta data from patients were combined with somatic STAT5B mutation profiles that came from deep amplicon sequencing of the same DNA. All TCR-sequenced material derived from peripheral blood: patient blood samples and healthy donor buffy coats. Peripheral blood mononuclear cells were isolated by Ficoll-Hypaque gradient centrifugation. Genomic DNA was extracted using the Gentra Puregene Cell and Tissue kit, and a Qubit 2.0 fluorometer was used to quantify it. From the cysteine through the phenylalanine, the CDR3 covers 17 amino acids. The sequence is cut down to CDR3 DNA, 51 bases in frame from base 1. The germline V gene specifies SGHTA as CDR1 and FQGNSA as CDR2. Ends trimmed: V by 2 bases, J by 7 bases; bases unmatched to a gene: 11.

TCRbeta rearrangements were sequenced from genomic DNA using the immunoSEQ assay at survey resolution. As for how the authors treated the data: Clonotypes above 5% of the repertoire were treated as putative leukemic clones, yielding a few dozen across some 29 patients. In the TCR sequencing data, the smallest productive clonotype frequency that could be detected was 2.59 x 10-5. Only productive TCRbeta rearrangements, meaning sequences that were complete and in-frame, were kept for the analyses. Sample clonality was computed as Simpson clonality in the immunoSEQ Analyzer version 3.0. Based on frequency, clones were grouped as very rare, small, medium, large (1-20%) or hyperexpanded (>20%). Generation probabilities were estimated with OLGA 1.2.3, V-gene circos plots were made with VDJtools, specificities were looked up in VDJdb, and CDR3 motifs were identified with GLIPH. TCRdb limited this immuneACCESS table to in-frame rearrangements with V and J called. A share of clones is missing; checked studies link under half to unresolved V genes, and the rest is unexplained. V, J and clone size reflect that table, while D and trimming were determined from the DNA. This sample has more than 7,500 clones in its table, and about four fifths of those were observed once. Approximately 68% of the sample lies in the top ten.

The sequence links TRBV7-2 to TRBJ2-1; 10 central bases correspond to TRBD2. This sequence was found in a man in his sixties with CD4+ T-cell large granular lymphocyte leukemia. The sequenced sample was PBMCs. The nucleotide sequence is given as TGTGCCAGCAGCTTAACGGCTTTGAGCGGGAGGGTTAATGAGCAGTTCTTC. Its coded protein is CASSLTALSGRVNEQFF.